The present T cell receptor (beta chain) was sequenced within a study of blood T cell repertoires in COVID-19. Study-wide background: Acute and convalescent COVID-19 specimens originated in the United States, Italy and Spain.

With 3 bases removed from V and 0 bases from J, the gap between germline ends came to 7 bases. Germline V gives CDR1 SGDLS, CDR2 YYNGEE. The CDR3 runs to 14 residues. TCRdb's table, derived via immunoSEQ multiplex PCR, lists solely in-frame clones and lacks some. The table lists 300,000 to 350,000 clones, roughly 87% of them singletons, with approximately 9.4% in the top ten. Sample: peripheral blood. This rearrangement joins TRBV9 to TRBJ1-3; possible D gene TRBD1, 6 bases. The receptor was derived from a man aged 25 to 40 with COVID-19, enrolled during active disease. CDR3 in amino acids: CASSATGSGNTIYF. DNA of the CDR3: TGTGCCAGCAGCGCGACAGGCTCTGGAAACACCATATATTTT.